The source of this T cell receptor beta chain is a study of T cells after yellow fever vaccination. Study-wide results and caveats: FACS-sorted repertoires could contain abundant clonotypes contaminating from the bulk population. Most primary-vaccination clones recurred post-booster (approximately 95% CD4, roughly 87% CD8).

Per germline, CDR1 MGHDK and CDR2 SYGVNS. Trimming took off 6 bases at V and 0 bases at J, with 14 bases between the two ends. The length of the CDR3 is 16 residues. TCRdb reprocessed the 5' RACE reads with MiXCR, giving one entry per CDR3 protein. The sample contains about 53,000 distinct CDR3 sequences, 5% to 6.5% of which appear only once. This clonotype appeared many times. Sample: PBMCs, either bulk or a sorted T-cell subset (CD4+, CD8+, memory, or dextramer-sorted; not recorded which), taken on the day of the yellow fever booster vaccination. The V gene is TRBV25-1, the J gene TRBJ2-2; perhaps TRBD1 as D (5 bases). This TCR came from a man between 18 and 35 years old who received the YFV17D yellow fever vaccine. The DNA of the CDR3 is TGTGCCAGCAGCATTACAGGCAACTCGAACACCGGGGAGCTGTTTTTT. Protein: CASSITGNSNTGELFF.